This section outlines one T cell receptor (beta chain) sequence together with its context. The antigen is undetermined. CDR3 length: 15 amino acids. The germline CDR1 and CDR2 sequences are SGHDT and YYEEEE. Trimming removed 1 base at V and 5 bases at J, with 15 bases between. Time point: cycle 4 day 1 (C4D1), after more than 5 weeks of nivolumab. After autologous stem cell transplantation all patients relapsed, and prior brentuximab vedotin exposure differed between cohorts. Complete response, partial response or progressive disease made up the best responses. TCRdb keeps only in-frame clones here, not all; method: immunoSEQ multiplex PCR. Here the sample spans 100,000 or so clones, roughly nine tenths being singletons. The sample belongs to a study of PD-1 blockade in classical Hodgkin lymphoma. Overall study results and limits: Patients newly diagnosed and complete responders had comparable baseline diversity. Patients excluded were those beginning nivolumab under 1 year after ASCT.

V is TRBV5-6 and J is TRBJ2-5, with unresolved D. This clonotype was sampled from a human donor with classical Hodgkin lymphoma. The sample in question was peripheral blood mononuclear cells (PBMCs), obtained before the fourth cycle of nivolumab. CDR3 sequence reads: CASSLKGYIRETQYF. As DNA, the CDR3 is TGTGCCAGCAGCTTGAAAGGGTATATTCGGGAGACCCAGTACTTC.